This T cell receptor beta chain derives from a study of blood T cell repertoires in COVID-19. Assay: immunoSEQ multiplex PCR; the TCRdb copy retains only in-frame clones and omits some. The sample lists around 33,000 clones, 75% occurring once. In its sample, this clone was seen once. This CDR3 is built from 15 residues. Trimming cost V 5 bases and J 2 bases; bases outside gene matches: 5. Germline V gene sequence: CDR1 MDHEN, CDR2 SYDVKM. The sequence was collected from an elderly man with active or convalescent COVID-19. The sample consisted of peripheral blood. The J gene is TRBJ1-3, the V gene TRBV28, with TRBD1 matching over 8 bases. The chain's CDR3 is CASSPPTGAGNTIYF. As DNA, the CDR3 is TGTGCCAGCAGTCCCCCGACAGGGGCTGGAAACACCATATATTTT.